Given below is one T cell receptor (beta chain) in context. No antigen is known for it. The CDR3 spans 16 residues. Between the trimmed V and J ends, which lost 1 base and 0 bases, there was a span of 12 bases. CDR1 and CDR2 from the germline V gene are SGHAT and FQDESV (reference sequence). The data were taken from a study of T cell responses to AZD1222 COVID-19 vaccine. Study-level points and caveats: Once two AZD1222 doses were given, Spike-specific TCR breadth and depth went up. Seropositive at baseline were only a handful of AZD1222 recipients. It should be noted that donors were predominantly white British and more often female, and clonal diversity was possibly underestimated.

The method was immunoSEQ multiplex PCR; TCRdb's version includes in-frame clones alone and lacks a portion of them. This sample yields 110,000 or so clones, of which about 88% are seen a single time; around 3.8% belongs to the top ten. The chain couples TRBV11-1 to TRBJ1-1, with D perhaps TRBD1 (5 bases). The TCR originated in an adult who received the AZD1222 COVID-19 vaccine. Source: peripheral blood, taken 28 days after the second AZD1222 dose. In nucleotides, the CDR3 is TGTGCCAGCAGCTTAGTAAAGGGGTACATGAACACTGAAGCTTTCTTT. Translated: CASSLVKGYMNTEAFF.